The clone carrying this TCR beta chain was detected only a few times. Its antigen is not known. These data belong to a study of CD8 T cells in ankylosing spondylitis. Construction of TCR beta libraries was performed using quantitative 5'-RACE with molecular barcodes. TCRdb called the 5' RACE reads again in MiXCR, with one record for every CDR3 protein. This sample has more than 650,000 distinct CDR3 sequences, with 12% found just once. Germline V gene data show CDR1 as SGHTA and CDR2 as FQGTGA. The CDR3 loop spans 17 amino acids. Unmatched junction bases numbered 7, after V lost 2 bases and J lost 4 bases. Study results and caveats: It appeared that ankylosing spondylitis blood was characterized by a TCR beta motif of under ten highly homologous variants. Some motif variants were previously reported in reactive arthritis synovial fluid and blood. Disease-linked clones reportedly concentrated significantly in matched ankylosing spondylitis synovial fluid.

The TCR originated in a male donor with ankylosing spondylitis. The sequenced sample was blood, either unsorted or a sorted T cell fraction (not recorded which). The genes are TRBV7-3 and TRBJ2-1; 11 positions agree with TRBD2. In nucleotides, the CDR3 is TGTGCCAGCAGCTTAGTAGGGCGACTAGCGGGGTACAATGAGCAGTTCTTC. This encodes CASSLVGRLAGYNEQFF.